This paragraph covers one T cell receptor (beta chain) sequence. This clone was picked up a small number of times. Its antigen remains unidentified. The record has no base qualities; no much larger clone is one base away. In total, 666 healthy bone marrow donors made up the cohort. All cohort members were sampled while nominally healthy, although unrecorded immune exposures were likely present. The donor tested CMV seronegative and was one of the 352 seronegative cohort members. Each donor provided a peripheral blood sample, and peripheral blood mononuclear cells were used for TCR beta sequencing. Genomic DNA was extracted from the blood cell samples with the Qiagen DNeasy Blood Extraction Kit. This sample is part of a study of cytomegalovirus exposure and HLA in healthy donors (dated by TCRdb to the late 2010s). Turning to the overall study: An earlier analysis of roughly 630 of the donors reported 250 to 300 Gb of sequence data and roughly 100 million unique TCR beta sequences from about 200 million T cells. A separate validation cohort of some 130 different subjects was used in addition to the 666-subject first cohort. Both class I and class II loci were covered by HLA typing, at four-digit resolution. A later genetic analysis took genome-wide SNP genotypes for about 65% of the 666 donors and used that subset as a discovery cohort. A handful of DR-DQ haplotypes were handled as single units for association and clustering because linkage in the cohort was strong. The study combined high-throughput TCR immunosequencing, statistical association of individual TCRs with disease status, and machine learning to predict cytomegalovirus infection status. The study aimed to test whether signatures of past pathogen exposure could be identified by cataloging public T cell receptors. Using immunosequencing, the study profiled T cell repertoires from around 680 subjects and related those repertoires to cytomegalovirus serostatus. Of the roughly 420 genotyped donors, 81% were placed in the genetic ancestry cluster associated with self-reported Caucasian donors. On average, around 200,000 unique TCR beta nucleotide sequences were sequenced per donor among some 420 genotyped donors of the cohort, with 15% to 20% of those sequences being non-productive. The number of typed donors differed by locus: about 620-640 for A, B, C, DRB1 and DQB1; some 540 for DQA1; around 610 for DPA1; and 400 to 480 for DPB1. Roughly 300 gigabases of sequencing data and some 85 million unique TCR sequences were included in an early release covering 500 to 750 HLA-typed donors. Donor age, sex, ethnicity and CMV serostatus were compiled together with the repertoire data. A later analysis re-analyzed previously published TCR beta repertoires from 650 to 800 donors and added high-resolution HLA genotyping to study TCR occurrence patterns. Rather than using new phenotypic data, the later analysis identified candidate immune exposures from TCR beta sequences and from how often those sequences occurred across donors. In an earlier analysis of roughly 600 of the donors, high-throughput TCR beta sequencing was used to judge whether each TCR beta V gene segment behaved as functional or pseudogenic. All discovery cohort repertoires had been generated on a single sequencing platform.

The library was generated by the immunoSEQ multiplex PCR assay. For the multiplex PCR, a mixture combining 60 forward primers for TCR Vbeta segments and 13 reverse primers for TCR Jbeta segments was used. A multiplex PCR assay on genomic DNA amplified the CDR3 region of rearranged TCR beta genes. On the Illumina HiSeq System, the amplified TCR beta libraries were sequenced as 87-base-pair reads. For the original study's pipeline: Across the 640 or so repertoires, a later analysis counted tens of millions of unique TCR beta chains, approximately 12 million of which were shared by at least two donors. Raw reads were error-corrected and collapsed into unique sequences with a nearest-neighbor algorithm that merged closely related sequences to remove PCR and sequencing errors. To assign V, D and J gene segments, CDR3 sequences were aligned to IMGT reference sequences. Each retained sequence needed at least a six-nucleotide match to both a V gene segment and a J gene segment. A rearrangement counted as productive if the CDR3 had no stop codons and remained in frame with V and J, and every other rearrangement counted as non-productive. Following IMGT convention, CDR3 was defined as the stretch from the second conserved V-encoded cysteine up to the conserved J-encoded phenylalanine. The earlier analysis of about 560 of the donors excluded any sequence lacking an unambiguous match to a single V gene segment. An earlier analysis of about 600 of the donors called V segments functional above 56.7% productive rearrangements and segregating when the between-donor standard deviation exceeded 5%. A statistical classification framework was developed to diagnose cytomegalovirus status using the catalog of TCR beta chain sequences. V and J gene assignment, in a later analysis, came from comparing TCR nucleotide sequences with IMGT/GENE-DB human TR gene sequences. The TCRdist pipeline was used in a later analysis to assign CDR3 sequences and most-parsimonious VDJ recombination scenarios. In a later analysis, every TCR beta chain was defined by the combination of its CDR3 amino acid sequence and its V-gene family, and reads without a unique V-gene family were dropped. A later analysis removed 550 to 700 highly shared, low-generation-probability nucleotide sequences to deal with suspected cross-contamination and a sequencing artifact. A later analysis calculated a clonal expansion index for each public chain from normalized within-repertoire ranks of inferred template counts. A later analysis computed generation probabilities with a VDJ recombination model fitted to out-of-frame rearrangements, and checked the results against IGoR. In a later analysis, TCR-TCR, TCR-HLA and TCR-CMV co-occurrence was scored with hypergeometric tests, and a repertoire-size bias correction was applied to TCR pairs. In a later analysis, false discovery rates were estimated by permuting HLA or CMV assignments 20 times. In a later analysis, co-occurring TCRs were grouped using DBSCAN, with TCRdist sequence similarity added in when clustering inside HLA-allele-positive subsets. Repertoires with fewer than 30,000 or more than 120,000 public chains were left out of co-occurrence clustering, as were five repertoires with anomalous nucleotide sharing. What TCRdb holds here is the immuneACCESS table cut down to in-frame rearrangements. Part of the clones is not present; checked against another copy, under half of the missing clones reflect an unresolved V gene, and the others are unexplained. D and trimming were read from the DNA, whereas the V and J calls and clone size are those reported in that table. Across this sample there are tens of thousands of clones, with more than 80% seen only once. In total, the top ten clones hold less than 3% of the sample.

Broader findings and caveats from the paper: A further reported finding was that TCR beta sequences accurately predicted the HLA-A and HLA-B alleles for most subjects in the first cohort. When HLA alleles, especially DR and DQ, strongly co-occurred, TCR associations were difficult to assign to individual alleles. A later analysis reported that several top co-occurrence clusters appeared linked to parvovirus B19, influenza, CMV and Epstein-Barr virus. A later genetic analysis reported fewer N-insertions in productive TCRs among donors in an Asian-associated ancestry cluster than the roughly 650-donor mean. Across donors, most TCR sequences were observed very rarely, whereas some public TCRs were present in many individuals. Specific HLA alleles were associated with 15,000 to 20,000 TCR beta sequences at a false discovery rate of 0.05 in a later analysis. In vitro tests confirmed that three of the cytomegalovirus-associated TCR beta chains recognize cytomegalovirus antigens. Because HLA typing was unavailable for some donors at each locus, only the typed subset was used in association tests. A later analysis found that most CMV-associated TCR beta chains appeared HLA-restricted, with HLA associations seemingly driven largely by CMV exposure. A later analysis found that HLA-associated TCR beta chains were more clonally expanded and had lower generation probabilities than equally common non-associated chains. In an earlier analysis of 587 of the donors, most TCR beta V segments were observed in productive rearrangements about 90% or about 30% of the time, broadly matching IMGT annotations. Because counts were too low, roughly 17 rarely observed V segments, including chromosome 9 orphons, were left out of the earlier analysis of a few hundred of the donors. According to a later analysis, TCR association rates differed among HLA loci, with DRB1 alleles showing the most associated TCRs and HLA-C alleles showing the fewest. A group of highly shared sequence variants was considered likely to be a technical artifact of the sequencing pipeline. Roughly uniform sequencing depth across donors was assumed in presence/absence analyses, although this assumption may not hold. Correlated functional status among segregating V segments might be attributable to linkage disequilibrium, but an unknown experimental factor could not be ruled out. The classifier was reported to diagnose cytomegalovirus status with high specificity and sensitivity in both the original and validation cohorts. The only immune exposure information available for the cohort was CMV serostatus. According to the authors, the approach could potentially be generalized to other disease states and immunological phenotypes. A later genetic analysis associated a missense DCLRE1C variant with V-gene and J-gene trimming of TCR beta chains, and an independent cohort replicated the association. In the study, 150 to 200 TCR beta chains were listed as associated with cytomegalovirus. In this cohort, only TCR beta chains were sequenced, and detectable features were limited by the absence of alpha or paired-chain data.

The sample comprised PBMCs. The TCR was taken from a woman in her 30s in good health and CMV-seronegative.

The CDR3 reads as follows: CASSVDIYNEQFF. The nucleotides are TGTGCCAGCAGCGTGGACATCTACAATGAGCAGTTCTTC. The V and J segments used are TRBV9 and TRBJ2-1; the D gene is perhaps TRBD1, from 5 matching bases. The germline V gene sets CDR1 to SGDLS and CDR2 to YYNGEE. V is cut by 2 bases and J by 3 bases, and the space between the germline ends is 6 bases. The CDR3, from cysteine to phenylalanine, totals 13 residues. Only the CDR3 part of the read is kept: 39 bases, read in frame from the first base.